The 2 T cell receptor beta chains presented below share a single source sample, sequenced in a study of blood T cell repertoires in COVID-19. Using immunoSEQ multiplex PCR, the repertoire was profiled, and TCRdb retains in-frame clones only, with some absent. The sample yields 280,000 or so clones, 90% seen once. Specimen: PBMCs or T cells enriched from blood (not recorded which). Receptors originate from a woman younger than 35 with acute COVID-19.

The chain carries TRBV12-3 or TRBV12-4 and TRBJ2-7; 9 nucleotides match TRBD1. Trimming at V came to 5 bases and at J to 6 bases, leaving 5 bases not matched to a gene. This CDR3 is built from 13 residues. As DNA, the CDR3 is TGTGCCAGCAGTGTCGGGACAGGGTCCGAGCAGTACTTC. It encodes CASSVGTGSEQYF.

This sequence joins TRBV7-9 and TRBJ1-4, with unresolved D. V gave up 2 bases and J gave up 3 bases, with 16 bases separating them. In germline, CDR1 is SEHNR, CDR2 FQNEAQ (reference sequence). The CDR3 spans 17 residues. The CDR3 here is CASSLWQVQISNEKLFF. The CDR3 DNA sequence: TGTGCCAGCAGCTTATGGCAGGTCCAAATTTCTAATGAAAAACTGTTTTTT.